This T cell receptor beta chain was found in a study of cytomegalovirus exposure and HLA in healthy donors. As for the study in general: Sequencing of roughly 180 million T cells in an earlier analysis found around 110 million unique TCR beta sequences.

After removal of 3 bases from V and 3 bases from J, the junction contained 6 bases not matched to a gene. This CDR3 comprises 15 residues. Germline CDR1 reads SGDLS; CDR2 reads YYNGEE. Primers included in the PCR were 60 Vbeta and 13 Jbeta primers. Data came from immunoSEQ multiplex PCR; TCRdb stores just in-frame clones and leaves some out. The sample holds approximately 130,000 clones. Participants comprised healthy donors of bone marrow. The specimen was PBMCs. The V gene is TRBV9, the J gene TRBJ2-1, with 7 bases identical to TRBD2. The TCR was taken from a woman in her sixties or seventies in good health and CMV-seronegative. CDR3 in DNA: TGTGCCAGCAGCGACCCCGAGCGGGACTACAATGAGCAGTTCTTC. Amino acid sequence: CASSDPERDYNEQFF.